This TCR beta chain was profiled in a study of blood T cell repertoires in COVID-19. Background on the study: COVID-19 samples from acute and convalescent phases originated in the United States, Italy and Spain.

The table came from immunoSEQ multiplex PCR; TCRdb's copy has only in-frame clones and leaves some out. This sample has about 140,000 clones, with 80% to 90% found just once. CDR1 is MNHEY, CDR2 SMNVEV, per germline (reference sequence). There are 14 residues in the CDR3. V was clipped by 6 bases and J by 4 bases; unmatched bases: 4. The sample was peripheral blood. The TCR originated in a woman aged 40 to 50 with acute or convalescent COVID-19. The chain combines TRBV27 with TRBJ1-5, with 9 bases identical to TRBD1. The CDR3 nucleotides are TGTGCCAGCAGCACCGGACAGGGGAATCAGCCCCAGCATTTT. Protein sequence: CASSTGQGNQPQHF.